The 7 T cell receptor beta chains in this list originate from one sample, sequenced in a study of OX40 agonist ivuxolimab in advanced cancers. The table came from immunoSEQ multiplex PCR; TCRdb's copy has only in-frame clones and leaves some out. The sample includes some 100,000 clones, around 90% of them seen just once. The input for sequencing was CD4+ or CD8+ T cells sorted from blood, taken in a trial of the OX40 agonist ivuxolimab. The receptors derive from an adult with an advanced solid tumor such as melanoma, head and neck, liver or kidney cancer.

This chain joins TRBV5-6 and TRBJ1-4, with D perhaps TRBD1 (6 bases). The CDR3 totals 16 residues. Trimming took 3 bases from V and 2 from J, leaving 14 bases between them. Germline CDR1 and CDR2: SGHDT and YYEEEE. The DNA of the CDR3 is TGTGCCAGCAGCTACCTGTCCCAGGGGACTAATGAAAAACTGTTTTTT. Its translation is CASSYLSQGTNEKLFF.

The rearrangement joins TRBV4-3 to TRBJ2-3; D may be TRBD2 (6 bases). The CDR3 has 13 residues. Germline V gene sequence: CDR1 LGHNA, CDR2 YSLEER. Trimming stripped 1 base from V and 8 bases from J, with 10 bases between. CDR3 protein: CASSQVEGGTQYF. CDR3 sequence (DNA): TGCGCCAGCAGCCAAGTTGAGGGAGGTACGCAGTATTTT.

This clone was seen more than once but under ten times. The V gene is TRBV6-6, the J gene TRBJ1-2, with 11 nucleotides matching TRBD1. This CDR3 is built from 15 residues. Germline V gene sequence: CDR1 MNHNY, CDR2 SVGAGI (reference sequence). The V gene end was trimmed by 5 bases and the J gene end by 7 bases; junction bases not matched to a gene: 9. CDR3 sequence: CASSGTGGPLAGYTF. CDR3 coding DNA: TGTGCCAGCAGTGGGACAGGGGGACCATTGGCTGGCTACACCTTC.

This clone was seen once. This chain links TRBV4-1 with TRBJ1-1; D not resolved. This CDR3 has 14 amino acids. Germline CDR1 reads MGHRA; CDR2 reads YSYEKL. The V gene lost 5 bases and the J gene lost 1 base, with 11 bases spanning the gap. This CDR3 is CASSDGRENTEAFF. The CDR3, as DNA: TGCGCCAGCAGCGATGGCAGAGAGAACACTGAAGCTTTCTTT.

The rearrangement uses TRBV5-5 and TRBJ2-2; TRBD1 might be the D (5 bases). The CDR3 totals 15 residues. Germline CDR1 and CDR2: SGHKS and YYEKEE (reference sequence). V shed 0 bases and J shed 6 bases, with 12 bases lying between them. CDR3 bases: TGTGCCAGCAGCTTGGGGGGCTCCGTCCCCGGGGAGCTGTTTTTT. The encoded protein is CASSLGGSVPGELFF.

The chain recombines TRBV6-1 with TRBJ2-7; 9 bases map to TRBD1. The CDR3 sequence is 14 residues long. The germline gives CDR1 MNHNS, CDR2 SASEGT. The V and J ends lost 10 bases and 5 bases, in that order; junction bases with no gene match: 12. CDR3 sequence reads: CATRDREKVDEQYF. The DNA for the CDR3 is TGTGCCACCAGGGACAGGGAGAAGGTTGACGAGCAGTACTTC.

V and J are TRBV28 and TRBJ2-7, with D maybe TRBD1 (7 bases). Germline V gives CDR1 MDHEN, CDR2 SYDVKM. The V end lost 4 bases, the J end lost 3 bases, and 16 bases lay between the germline ends. The CDR3 covers 15 residues. The CDR3 loop reads CASSSLGQGGYEQYF. The CDR3 nucleotides read TGTGCCAGCAGTTCCCTCGGTCAGGGGGGCTACGAGCAGTACTTC. The complete variable domain, with remaining parts taken from reference TRBV28 and TRBJ2-7, reads DVKVTQSSRYLVKRTGEKVFLECVQDMDHENMFWYRQDPGLGLRLIYFSYDVKMKEKGDIPEGYSVSREKKERFSLILESASTNQTSMYLCASSSLGQGGYEQYFGPGTRLTVT.